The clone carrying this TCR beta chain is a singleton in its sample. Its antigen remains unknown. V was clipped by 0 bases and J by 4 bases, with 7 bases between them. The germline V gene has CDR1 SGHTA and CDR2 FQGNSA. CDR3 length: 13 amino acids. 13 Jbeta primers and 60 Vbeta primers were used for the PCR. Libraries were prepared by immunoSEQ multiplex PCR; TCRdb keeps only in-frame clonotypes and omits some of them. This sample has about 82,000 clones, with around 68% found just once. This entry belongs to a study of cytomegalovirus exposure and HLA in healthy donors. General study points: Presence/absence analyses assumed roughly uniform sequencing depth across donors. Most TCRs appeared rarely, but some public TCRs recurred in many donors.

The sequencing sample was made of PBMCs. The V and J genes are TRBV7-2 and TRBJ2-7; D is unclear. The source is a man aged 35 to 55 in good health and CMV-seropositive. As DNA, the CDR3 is TGTGCCAGCAGCTTAGCGAGTGCATACGAGCAGTACTTC. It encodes CASSLASAYEQYF.